This T cell receptor (beta chain) was profiled in a study of blood T cell repertoires in COVID-19. The overall study: Specimens from acute and convalescent COVID-19 originated in the United States, Italy and Spain. Nucleic acid was either cDNA or gDNA, and it came from T cells, B-cell-depleted T cells, or PBMCs.

Recruited during active infection, patients (from Seattle) were subsequently followed longitudinally. Original processing notes: Reference gene primer amplification gave estimated nucleated cell counts. Assay: immunoSEQ multiplex PCR; the TCRdb copy retains only in-frame clones and omits some. Clonal size and the V and J genes are those of that table, whereas D and trimming came from the DNA. The sample consists of hundreds of thousands of clones, roughly 91% of them appearing once. With 7 bases removed from V and 4 bases from J, the gap between germline ends came to 17 bases. CDR1 and CDR2 from the germline V gene are LNHNV and YYDKDF (reference sequence). The CDR3 is made up of 16 amino acids.

This receptor was obtained from a woman in her twenties or thirties with COVID-19, enrolled during active disease. The sequenced sample was peripheral blood. V is TRBV15 and J is TRBJ1-6, with D possibly TRBD1 on 5 matching bases. CDR3 sequence reads: CATIDNHGTYNSPLHF. The DNA for the CDR3 is TGTGCCACCATTGACAACCACGGGACTTATAATTCACCCCTCCACTTT.